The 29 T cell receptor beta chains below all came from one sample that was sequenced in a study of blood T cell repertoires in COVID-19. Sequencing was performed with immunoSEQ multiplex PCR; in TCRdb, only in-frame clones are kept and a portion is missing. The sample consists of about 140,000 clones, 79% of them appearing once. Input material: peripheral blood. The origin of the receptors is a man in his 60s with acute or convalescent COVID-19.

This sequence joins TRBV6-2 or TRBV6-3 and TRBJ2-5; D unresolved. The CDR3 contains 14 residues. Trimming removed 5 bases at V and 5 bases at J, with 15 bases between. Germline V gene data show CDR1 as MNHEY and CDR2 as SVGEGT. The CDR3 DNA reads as TGTGCCAGCAGTCTAGGATCCGGAGTGGAGACCCAGTACTTC. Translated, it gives CASSLGSGVETQYF.

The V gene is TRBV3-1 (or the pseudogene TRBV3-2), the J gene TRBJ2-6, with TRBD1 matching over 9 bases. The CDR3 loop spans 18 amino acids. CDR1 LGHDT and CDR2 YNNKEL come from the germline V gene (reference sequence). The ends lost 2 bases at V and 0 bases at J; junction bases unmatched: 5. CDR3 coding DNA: TGTGCCAGCAGCCAAAGGGACAGGGTAGGCTCTGGGGCCAACGTCCTGACTTTC. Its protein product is CASSQRDRVGSGANVLTF.

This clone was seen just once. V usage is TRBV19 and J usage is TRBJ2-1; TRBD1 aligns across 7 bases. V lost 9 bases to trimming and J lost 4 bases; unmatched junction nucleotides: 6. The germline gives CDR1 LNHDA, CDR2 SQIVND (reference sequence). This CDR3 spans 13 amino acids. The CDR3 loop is CASGQVGYNEQFF. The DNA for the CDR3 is TGTGCCAGCGGACAGGTGGGGTACAATGAGCAGTTCTTC.

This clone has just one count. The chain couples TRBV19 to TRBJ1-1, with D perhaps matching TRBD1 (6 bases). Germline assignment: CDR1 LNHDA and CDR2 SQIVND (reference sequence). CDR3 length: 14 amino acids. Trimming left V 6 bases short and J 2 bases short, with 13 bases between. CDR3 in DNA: TGTGCCAGTAGGCCGGGACAACTAAACACTGAAGCTTTCTTT. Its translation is CASRPGQLNTEAFF.

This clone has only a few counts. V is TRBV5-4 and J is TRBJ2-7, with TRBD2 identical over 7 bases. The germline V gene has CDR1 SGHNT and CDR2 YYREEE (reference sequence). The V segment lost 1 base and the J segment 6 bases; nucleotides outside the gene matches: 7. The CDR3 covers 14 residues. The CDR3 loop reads CASSLRKSGGEQYF. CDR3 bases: TGTGCCAGCAGCTTGCGCAAATCGGGGGGCGAGCAGTACTTC.

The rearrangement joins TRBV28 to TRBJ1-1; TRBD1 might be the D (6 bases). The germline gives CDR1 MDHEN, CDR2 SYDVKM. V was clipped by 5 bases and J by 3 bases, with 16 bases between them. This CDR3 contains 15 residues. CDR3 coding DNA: TGTGCCAGCAGTCTGACAGGAGCCGTGGACACTGAAGCTTTCTTT. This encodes CASSLTGAVDTEAFF.

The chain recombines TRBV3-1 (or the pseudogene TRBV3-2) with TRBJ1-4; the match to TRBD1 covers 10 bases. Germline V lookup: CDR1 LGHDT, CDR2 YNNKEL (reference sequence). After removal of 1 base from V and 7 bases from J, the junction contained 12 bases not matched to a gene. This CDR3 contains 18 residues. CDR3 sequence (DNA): TGTGCCAGCAGCCAAGCGCTTTGGAGCGACAGGGGGCTTGAAAAACTGTTTTTT. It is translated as CASSQALWSDRGLEKLFF.

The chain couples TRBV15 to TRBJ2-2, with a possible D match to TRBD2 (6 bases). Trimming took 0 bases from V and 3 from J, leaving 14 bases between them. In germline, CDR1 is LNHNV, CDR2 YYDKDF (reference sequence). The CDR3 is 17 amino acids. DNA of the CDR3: TGTGCCACCAGCAGAGATAAAAGGGACTGGGACACCGGGGAGCTGTTTTTT. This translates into CATSRDKRDWDTGELFF. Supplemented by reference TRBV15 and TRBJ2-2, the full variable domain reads DAMVIQNPRYQVTQFGKPVTLSCSQTLNHNVMYWYQQKSSQAPKLLFHYYDKDFNNEADTPDNFQSRRPNTSFCFLDIRSPGLGDTAMYLCATSRDKRDWDTGELFFGEGSRLTVL.

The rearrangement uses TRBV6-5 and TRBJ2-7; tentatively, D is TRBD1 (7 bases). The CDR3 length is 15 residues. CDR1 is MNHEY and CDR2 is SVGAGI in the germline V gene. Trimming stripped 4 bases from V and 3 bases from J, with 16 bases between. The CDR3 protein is CASSSEGAGSYEQYF. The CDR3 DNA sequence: TGTGCCAGCAGTTCCGAGGGGGCGGGAAGCTACGAGCAGTACTTC.

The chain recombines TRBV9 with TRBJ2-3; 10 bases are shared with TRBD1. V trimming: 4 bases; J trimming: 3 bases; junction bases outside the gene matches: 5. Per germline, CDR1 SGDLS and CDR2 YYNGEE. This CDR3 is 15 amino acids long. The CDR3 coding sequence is TGTGCCAGCAGCTCCCGACAGGGGGCGACAGATACGCAGTATTTT. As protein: CASSSRQGATDTQYF.

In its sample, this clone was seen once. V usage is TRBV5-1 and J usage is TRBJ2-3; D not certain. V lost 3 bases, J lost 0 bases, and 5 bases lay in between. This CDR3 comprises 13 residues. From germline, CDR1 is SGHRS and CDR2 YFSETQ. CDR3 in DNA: TGCGCCAGCAGCTCCTACAGCACAGATACGCAGTATTTT. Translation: CASSSYSTDTQYF. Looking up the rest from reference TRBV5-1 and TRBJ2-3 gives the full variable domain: KAGVTQTPRYLIKTRGQQVTLSCSPISGHRSVSWYQQTPGQGLQFLFEYFSETQRNKGNFPGRFSGRQFSNSRSEMNVSTLELGDSALYLCASSSYSTDTQYFGPGTRLTVL.

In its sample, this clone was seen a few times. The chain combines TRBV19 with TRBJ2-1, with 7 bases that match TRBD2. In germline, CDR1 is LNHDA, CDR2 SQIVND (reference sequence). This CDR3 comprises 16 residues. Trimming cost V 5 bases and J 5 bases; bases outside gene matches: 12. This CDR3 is CASSSHWRESNNEQFF. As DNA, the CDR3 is TGTGCCAGTAGTTCCCACTGGCGGGAGAGTAACAATGAGCAGTTCTTC.

The CDR3 DNA sequence: TGTGCCACCAGCTCTCCGGACAGGGCCTACGAGCAGTACTTC. This codes for CATSSPDRAYEQYF. V is TRBV24-1 and J is TRBJ2-7; TRBD1 matches 8 bases. V lost 7 bases and J lost 2; bases outside the gene matches: 6. Per the germline V gene, CDR1 is KGHDR and CDR2 is SFDVKD. The CDR3 length is 14 residues.

DNA for the CDR3: TGTGCCAGCCTCCACCAGGGTGAAGCTTTCTTT. Its protein is CASLHQGEAFF. This chain uses TRBV6-5 with TRBJ1-1, with D perhaps TRBD1 (5 bases). The V and J ends lost 8 bases and 7 bases respectively, with 11 bases between them. CDR1 is MNHEY and CDR2 is SVGAGI in the germline V gene. The CDR3 loop spans 11 amino acids.

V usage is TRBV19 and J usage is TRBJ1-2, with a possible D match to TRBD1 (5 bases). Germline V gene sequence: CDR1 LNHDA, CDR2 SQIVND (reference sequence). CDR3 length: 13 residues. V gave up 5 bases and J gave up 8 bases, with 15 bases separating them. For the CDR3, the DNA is TGTGCCAGTAGTCTCAGGACAAGAGAGGGCTACACCTTC. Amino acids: CASSLRTREGYTF.

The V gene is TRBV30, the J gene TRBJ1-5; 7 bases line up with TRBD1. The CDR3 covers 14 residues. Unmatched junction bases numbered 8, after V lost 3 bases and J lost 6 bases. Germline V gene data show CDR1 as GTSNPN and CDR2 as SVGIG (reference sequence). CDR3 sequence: CAWSPGTDIQPQHF. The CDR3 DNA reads TGTGCCTGGAGCCCCGGGACAGACATTCAGCCCCAGCATTTT.

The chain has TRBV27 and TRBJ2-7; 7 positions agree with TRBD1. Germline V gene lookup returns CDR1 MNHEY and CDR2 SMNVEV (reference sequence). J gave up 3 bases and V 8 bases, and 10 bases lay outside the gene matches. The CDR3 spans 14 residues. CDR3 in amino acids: CASSRGMQFYEQYF. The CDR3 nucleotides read TGTGCCAGCTCCAGGGGGATGCAATTCTACGAGCAGTACTTC.

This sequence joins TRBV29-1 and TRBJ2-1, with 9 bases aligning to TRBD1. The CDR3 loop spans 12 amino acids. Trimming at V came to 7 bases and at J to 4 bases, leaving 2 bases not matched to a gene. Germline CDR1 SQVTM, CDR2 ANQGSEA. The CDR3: CSGTGDYNEQFF. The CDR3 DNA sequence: TGCAGCGGGACAGGGGATTACAATGAGCAGTTCTTC.

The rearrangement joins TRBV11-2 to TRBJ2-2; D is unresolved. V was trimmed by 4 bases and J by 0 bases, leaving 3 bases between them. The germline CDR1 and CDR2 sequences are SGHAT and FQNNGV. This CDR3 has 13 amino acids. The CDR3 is CASSSTNTGELFF. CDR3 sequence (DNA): TGTGCCAGCAGCTCCACGAACACCGGGGAGCTGTTTTTT.

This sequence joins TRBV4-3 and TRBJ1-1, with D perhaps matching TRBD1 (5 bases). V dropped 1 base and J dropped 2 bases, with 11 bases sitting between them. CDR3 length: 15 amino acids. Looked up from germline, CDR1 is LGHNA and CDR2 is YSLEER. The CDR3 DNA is TGCGCCAGCAGCCAAGGGACGACAGTTAACACTGAAGCTTTCTTT. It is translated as CASSQGTTVNTEAFF.

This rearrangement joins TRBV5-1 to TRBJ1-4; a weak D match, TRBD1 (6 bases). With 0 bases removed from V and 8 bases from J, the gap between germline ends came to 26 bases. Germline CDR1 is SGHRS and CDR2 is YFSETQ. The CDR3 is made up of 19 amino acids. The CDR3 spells CASSLEPSAGHGGGEKLFF. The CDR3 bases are TGCGCCAGCAGCTTGGAACCATCTGCGGGACATGGCGGGGGAGAAAAACTGTTTTTT.

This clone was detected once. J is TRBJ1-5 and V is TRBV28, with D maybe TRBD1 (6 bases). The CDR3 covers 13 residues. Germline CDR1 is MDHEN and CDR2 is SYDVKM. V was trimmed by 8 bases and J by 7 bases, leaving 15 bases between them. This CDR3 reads CASGTGMLQPQHF. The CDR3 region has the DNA TGTGCCAGCGGAACAGGGATGTTACAGCCCCAGCATTTT.

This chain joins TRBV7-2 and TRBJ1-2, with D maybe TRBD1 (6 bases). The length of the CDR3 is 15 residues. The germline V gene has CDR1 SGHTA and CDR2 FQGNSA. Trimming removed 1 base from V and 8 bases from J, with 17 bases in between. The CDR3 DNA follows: TGTGCCAGCAGCTTAGGCGGACAGCCCTCCGAAGGCTACACCTTC. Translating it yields CASSLGGQPSEGYTF. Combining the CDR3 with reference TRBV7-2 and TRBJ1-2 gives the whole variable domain GAGVSQSPSNKVTEKGKDVELRCDPISGHTALYWYRQSLGQGLEFLIYFQGNSAPDKSGLPSDRFSAERTGGSVSTLTIQRTQQEDSAVYLCASSLGGQPSEGYTFGSGTRLTVV.

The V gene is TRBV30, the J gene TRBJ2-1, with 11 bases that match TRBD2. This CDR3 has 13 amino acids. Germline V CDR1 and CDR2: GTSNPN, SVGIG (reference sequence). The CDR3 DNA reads TGTGCTCGTACTAGCGGGGGATACAATGAGCAGTTCTTC. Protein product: CARTSGGYNEQFF.

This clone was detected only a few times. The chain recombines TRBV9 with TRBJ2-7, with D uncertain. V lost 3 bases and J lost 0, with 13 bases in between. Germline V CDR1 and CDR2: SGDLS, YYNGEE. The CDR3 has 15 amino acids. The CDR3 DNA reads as TGTGCCAGCAGCGCGGGTGACTCTAGCTCCTACGAGCAGTACTTC. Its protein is CASSAGDSSSYEQYF.

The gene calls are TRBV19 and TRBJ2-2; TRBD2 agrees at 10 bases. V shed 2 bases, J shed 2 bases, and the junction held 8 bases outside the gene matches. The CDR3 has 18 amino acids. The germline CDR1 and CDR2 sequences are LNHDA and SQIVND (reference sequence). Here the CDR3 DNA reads TGTGCCAGTAGTATATATAGTGGACTAGCGGTCAACACCGGGGAGCTGTTTTTT. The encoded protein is CASSIYSGLAVNTGELFF. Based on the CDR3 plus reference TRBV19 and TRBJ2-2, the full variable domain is DGGITQSPKYLFRKEGQNVTLSCEQNLNHDAMYWYRQDPGQGLRLIYYSQIVNDFQKGDIAEGYSVSREKKESFPLTVTSAQKNPTAFYLCASSIYSGLAVNTGELFFGEGSRLTVL.

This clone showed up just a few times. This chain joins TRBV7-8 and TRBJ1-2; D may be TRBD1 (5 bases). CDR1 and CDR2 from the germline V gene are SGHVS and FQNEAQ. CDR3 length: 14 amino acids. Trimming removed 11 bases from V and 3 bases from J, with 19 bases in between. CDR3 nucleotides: TGTGCCGACAGCCCTACGCGGGGGGACTATGGCTACACCTTC. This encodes CADSPTRGDYGYTF.

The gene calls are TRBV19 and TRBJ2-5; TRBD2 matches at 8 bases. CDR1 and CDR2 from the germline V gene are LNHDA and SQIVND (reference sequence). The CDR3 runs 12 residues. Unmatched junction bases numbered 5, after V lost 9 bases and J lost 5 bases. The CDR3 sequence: CASSGSFETQYF. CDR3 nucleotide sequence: TGTGCCAGCAGCGGGAGTTTTGAGACCCAGTACTTC.

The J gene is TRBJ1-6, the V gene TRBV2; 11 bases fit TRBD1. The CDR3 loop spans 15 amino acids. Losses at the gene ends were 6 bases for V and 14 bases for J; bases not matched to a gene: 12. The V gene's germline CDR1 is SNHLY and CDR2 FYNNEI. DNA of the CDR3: TGTGCCAGCAGCAATGGACAGGGGGCTATTCAAACCCTCCACTTT. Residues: CASSNGQGAIQTLHF.